This note documents a single T cell receptor (beta chain) sequence. This entry belongs to a study of T cell changes during pregnancy in multiple sclerosis. The CDR3 runs 16 residues. Germline V gene data show CDR1 as SGDLS and CDR2 as YYNGEE. Trimming pared 1 base from V and 4 bases from J, leaving 17 bases between. The data were produced by immunoSEQ multiplex PCR, yet TCRdb's version contains in-frame clones alone and is incomplete. The top ten clones hold more than 0.7% of a sample with 35,000 or so clones, approximately 89% of them seen once. The source was CD4+ T cells from peripheral blood mononuclear cells, collected after pregnancy. This chain uses TRBV9 with TRBJ1-1; D might be TRBD1 (6 bases). This receptor was identified in a female donor in good health, enrolled as a control in a pregnancy study. The CDR3 DNA is TGTGCCAGCAGCGTATTCGCGGGGGGCGCGAGCACTGAAGCTTTCTTT. Protein product: CASSVFAGGASTEAFF.